This T cell receptor beta chain was observed in a study of T cell changes during pregnancy in multiple sclerosis. The V end lost 0 bases, the J end lost 2 bases, and 5 bases lay between the germline ends. Germline V lookup: CDR1 SGDLS, CDR2 YYNGEE. This CDR3 has 13 residues. This clone was counted between two and nine times. This specimen includes other DNA sequences encoding the same CDR3. Using immunoSEQ multiplex PCR, the repertoire was profiled, and TCRdb retains in-frame clones only, with some absent. The repertoire consists of some 54,000 clones, with around 93% occurring once and the leading ten covering about 1.8%.

The input for sequencing was peripheral blood, taken after pregnancy. The chain couples TRBV9 to TRBJ1-1; no clear D. This sequence originates from a female donor with multiple sclerosis, enrolled in a pregnancy study. CDR3 coding DNA: TGTGCCAGCAGCGTAGATCTTAACACTGAAGCTTTCTTT. Translated, it gives CASSVDLNTEAFF. The full variable domain, in which reference TRBV9 and TRBJ1-1 provide the parts outside the CDR3, is DSGVTQTPKHLITATGQRVTLRCSPRSGDLSVYWYQQSLDQGLQFLIQYYNGEERAKGNILERFSAQQFPDLHSELNLSSLELGDSALYFCASSVDLNTEAFFGQGTRLTVV.